This entry describes one T cell receptor (beta chain). Its antigen is as yet unknown. The entry originates in a study of T cell responses to AZD1222 COVID-19 vaccine. Second-dose intervals of approximately 4 or approximately 12 weeks were pooled. This CDR3 is 14 amino acids long. V was cut by 4 bases and J by 4 bases, with 13 bases left in between. Germline CDR1 and CDR2: MGHDK and SYGVNS. Study-wide results and limits: Just a handful of AZD1222 recipients were seropositive at baseline. Spike was spanned by vaccine-associated CD4 TCRs, which were dominant at 160-218 and 743-854. White British people made up most donors, females outnumbered males, and clonal diversity was possibly underestimated.

Clones were sequenced by immunoSEQ multiplex PCR, and TCRdb holds only the in-frame ones, with some missing. The sample contains some 150,000 clones, around nine tenths of which appear only once. The source is an adult who received the AZD1222 COVID-19 vaccine. The chain carries TRBV25-1 and TRBJ1-1, with D tentatively TRBD1 (5 bases). The material was peripheral blood, obtained 28 days after the second AZD1222 dose. The CDR3 DNA follows: TGTGCCAGCAGTGGGTCGGGACTCGGCACTGAAGCTTTCTTT. Amino acid sequence: CASSGSGLGTEAFF.